These T cell receptor beta chains were read from a single sample in a study of human T cells and chemical hapten exposure. From the RACE reads, TCRdb called clonotypes with MiXCR, one entry per CDR3 protein. The sample lists 84,000 or so distinct CDR3 sequences, about 8.5% seen once, with 2.6% in the top ten. The sample in question was whole blood, obtained in connection with sensitization to the hapten diphenylcyclopropenone (DPC). Receptors were obtained from a man aged 40-55 years with alopecia areata. Some clones in this sample may be carry-over from other donors' samples. CDR3s include the opening cysteine and the closing phenylalanine or tryptophan. Fields, in order: CDR3 DNA, CDR3 protein, J gene, V gene, clone size, D gene. A D gene is named only where the DNA matches it firmly. A row's size may be missing; if present it is once, few, many or a size class.

TGTGCCAGCAGATCATTACTAGCGGGAGGCTACAATGAGCAGTTCTTC | CASRSLLAGGYNEQFF | TRBJ2-1 | TRBV6-2/TRBV6-3 | few | TRBD2
TGTGCCAGCAGCCCGGGAGAAGAGACCCAGTACTTC | CASSPGEETQYF | TRBJ2-5 | TRBV6-2/TRBV6-3 | many | -
TGCAGCGTTGCCAGGGCTCACCCCTATGGCTACACCTTC | CSVARAHPYGYTF | TRBJ1-2 | TRBV29-1 | many | -
TGCAGTGCTAGCAAAGGAGGGAGCGAGCAGTACTTC | CSASKGGSEQYF | TRBJ2-7 | TRBV20-1 | many | -
TGTGCCAGCAGCCAGTTGTTGAGCAATCAGCCCCAGCATTTT | CASSQLLSNQPQHF | TRBJ1-5 | TRBV4-2 | many | -
TGTGCCAGCGCGTGGGGCGGGAGTTCCTCCTTGGGTACGCAGTATTTT | CASAWGGSSSLGTQYF | TRBJ2-3 | TRBV7-2 | few | TRBD2
TGTGCCAGCAGTGCCGGGACTAGCGGGAGGGCCAATGAGCAGTTCTTC | CASSAGTSGRANEQFF | TRBJ2-1 | TRBV27 | many | TRBD2
TGTGCCAGTAGTATAGTGGTGGACAGTGCCTATGGCTACACCTTC | CASSIVVDSAYGYTF | TRBJ1-2 | TRBV19 | few | -
TGTGCCAGCAGCCTCATAGCGGGAGGAAGTTTGGATACGCAGTATTTT | CASSLIAGGSLDTQYF | TRBJ2-3 | TRBV6-5 | - | TRBD2
TGTGCCAGCAGCTTAGGCACAGATACGCAGTATTTT | CASSLGTDTQYF | TRBJ2-3 | TRBV7-9 | many | -
TGCAGCGGGGGGACAGGTTATGATGGCTACACCTTC | CSGGTGYDGYTF | TRBJ1-2 | TRBV29-1 | - | TRBD1
TGTGCCAGCTCACCGCTACCTCGTTACAGTCAAGAGACCCAGTACTTC | CASSPLPRYSQETQYF | TRBJ2-5 | TRBV18 | - | -
TGTGCCAGCAGTCTAGCGGAAGGGAATGAGCAGTTCTTC | CASSLAEGNEQFF | TRBJ2-1 | TRBV12-3/TRBV12-4 | - | TRBD2
TGTGCCAGCAGCTTAGAGTTGAGGTATAGCAATCAGCCCCAGCATTTT | CASSLELRYSNQPQHF | TRBJ1-5 | TRBV7-2 | many | -
TGTGCCAGCAGTTTCGCGACAGGATACCTACGAGAGACCCAGTACTTC | CASSFATGYLRETQYF | TRBJ2-5 | TRBV6-2/TRBV6-3 | many | -
TGCGCCAGCAGCCAAGAAGTCGGCCAACGGTCCCAGCATTTT | CASSQEVGQRSQHF | TRBJ1-5 | TRBV4-1 | - | -
TGTGCCAGCAGCCTTAAGCGGGAGGTCAGGAATGAGCAGTTCTTC | CASSLKREVRNEQFF | TRBJ2-1 | TRBV5-4 | - | TRBD2
TGCAGTGCTAGAGATTCGGGACAGGGCGTGGAGACCCAGTACTTC | CSARDSGQGVETQYF | TRBJ2-5 | TRBV20-1 | - | TRBD1
TGTGCCAGCAGCTTAGGAGGGTCGGTAGCTTTTGAGCAGTTCTTC | CASSLGGSVAFEQFF | TRBJ2-1 | TRBV7-2 | few | -
TGTGCCAGCAGCCGTGACAGGGATACGCAGTATTTT | CASSRDRDTQYF | TRBJ2-3 | TRBV7-8 | - | -
TGTGCCAGCAGCTTAGCGTTAAGGGCTAGCGAACACGAGCAGTACTTC | CASSLALRASEHEQYF | TRBJ2-7 | TRBV7-2 | - | -